This T cell receptor (beta chain) was sequenced during a study of cytomegalovirus exposure and HLA in healthy donors. Study findings and constraints: Specificity of three CMV-associated chains for CMV antigens was verified in vitro.

About this clone itself: Its antigen is undetermined.

Germline V CDR1 and CDR2: MNHEY, SMNVEV (reference sequence). The V segment lost 2 bases and the J segment 9 bases; nucleotides outside the gene matches: 5. The CDR3 spans 15 residues. The donors were members of the validation cohort comprising over 90 subjects, separate from the approximately 670-subject first cohort. TCRdb keeps only in-frame clones here, not all; method: immunoSEQ multiplex PCR. This table has about 56,000 clones, approximately 93% appearing once. The TCR was taken from a woman aged 18-29 years in good health and CMV-seronegative. Input material: PBMCs. This rearrangement joins TRBV27 to TRBJ2-1, with TRBD2 matching 12 bases. The CDR3 here is CASSLLAGGLREQFF. CDR3 in DNA: TGTGCCAGCAGTTTACTAGCGGGGGGGCTGCGTGAGCAGTTCTTC.